These 17 T cell receptor beta chains originate from one sample sequenced in a study of blood T cells in healthy people across ages. A J-beta primer mix and a sample-barcoded 5' primer were used in a second PCR of about 7 to 12 cycles. TCRdb reanalysed the 5' RACE reads using MiXCR and keeps one entry per CDR3 protein. The sample shows over 950,000 distinct CDR3 sequences, roughly half of them seen only once. Material: blood. These receptors were obtained from a woman aged 60-75 years in good health.

CDR3 DNA: TGCGCCAGCAGCTTCGGCATCAATGAGCAGTTCTTC. This encodes CASSFGINEQFF. This chain joins TRBV5-1 and TRBJ2-1; D ambiguous. CDR3 length equals 12 residues. The germline V gene has CDR1 SGHRS and CDR2 YFSETQ. V was trimmed by 2 bases and J by 6 bases, leaving 6 bases between them.

This clonotype was seen only a few times. This chain connects TRBV2 to TRBJ2-7, with TRBD1 matching 7 bases. CDR3 length: 12 amino acids. V was clipped by 5 bases and J by 6 bases; unmatched bases: 4. Per the germline V gene, CDR1 is SNHLY and CDR2 is FYNNEI. The CDR3 bases are TGTGCCAGCAGTCCAGGGGGACCCGAGCAGTACTTC. It yields the protein CASSPGGPEQYF.

The V gene is TRBV28, the J gene TRBJ2-1, with D maybe TRBD2 (5 bases). The germline V gene encodes CDR1 MDHEN and CDR2 SYDVKM. The CDR3 totals 15 residues. V was cut by 7 bases and J by 5 bases, with 18 bases left in between. Here the CDR3 reads CASMGATRADNEQFF. CDR3 DNA sequence: TGTGCCAGCATGGGAGCTACTAGGGCCGACAATGAGCAGTTCTTC.

This clonotype has at least ten counts. The rearrangement links TRBV29-1 to TRBJ2-1, with a weak D call TRBD1 (6 bases). Germline V CDR1 and CDR2: SQVTM, ANQGSEA. The CDR3 is 11 amino acids. Deletions cut 5 bases from V and 5 bases from J, with 7 bases between. The CDR3 DNA follows: TGCAGCGTTAACAGGGACAATGAGCAGTTCTTC. Translating gives CSVNRDNEQFF.

The chain recombines TRBV29-1 with TRBJ2-3; D gene uncertain. V was trimmed by 3 bases and J by 5 bases, leaving 3 bases between them. The CDR3 spans 10 residues. Germline-derived CDR1 and CDR2 are SQVTM and ANQGSEA. The CDR3 sequence: CSVEGDTQYF. The CDR3 coding sequence is TGCAGCGTTGAGGGAGATACGCAGTATTTT.

The chain links TRBV3-1 to TRBJ2-3; D ambiguous. The V end lost 4 bases, the J end lost 2 bases, and 13 bases lay between the germline ends. The CDR3 runs to 15 residues. CDR1 LGHDT and CDR2 YNNKEL come from the germline V gene (reference sequence). The CDR3 nucleotides are TGTGCCAGCAGCCCGACCGCGCAACCCACAGATACGCAGTATTTT. It specifies CASSPTAQPTDTQYF.

This clonotype came up once. The rearrangement joins TRBV7-7 to TRBJ1-2; 12 bases match TRBD1. V lost 3 bases and J lost 4; bases outside the gene matches: 12. This CDR3 is 18 amino acids long. Germline CDR1 reads SSHAT; CDR2 reads FNYEAQ (reference sequence). For the CDR3, the DNA is TGTGCCAGCAGCTTTCGCGTGAGGGACAGGGGGCATGGCTATGGCTACACCTTC. Its protein is CASSFRVRDRGHGYGYTF.

This clonotype was observed a few times. V and J are TRBV11-2 and TRBJ1-1; TRBD1 aligns across 7 bases. The CDR3 has 14 residues. Per the germline V gene, CDR1 is SGHAT and CDR2 is FQNNGV. V gave up 7 bases and J gave up 4 bases; unmatched junction bases: 9. This chain's CDR3 is CASNNHRGITEAFF. Here the CDR3 DNA reads TGTGCCAGCAACAATCACAGGGGTATCACTGAAGCTTTCTTT.

This clonotype was observed a few times. Written as DNA, the CDR3 is TGTGCCAGCAGAGGGACTTACTCGGCCTACGAGCAGTACTTC. Translated: CASRGTYSAYEQYF. The chain has TRBV7-2 and TRBJ2-7; TRBD2 might be the D (6 bases). Between the trimmed V and J ends, which lost 6 bases and 2 bases, there was a span of 14 bases. The CDR3 consists of 14 residues. The germline CDR1 and CDR2 sequences are SGHTA and FQGNSA.

This chain uses TRBV7-6 with TRBJ2-5; TRBD1 might be the D (5 bases). The CDR3 covers 15 residues. Germline CDR1 and CDR2: SGHVS and FNYEAQ. Trimming removed 1 base at V and 2 bases at J, with 11 bases between. The chain's CDR3 is CASSLVGREQETQYF. CDR3 DNA sequence: TGTGCCAGCAGCTTAGTGGGCAGGGAACAAGAGACCCAGTACTTC.

V gene TRBV28 combines with J gene TRBJ2-3, with 8 bases aligning to TRBD2. With V trimmed by 6 bases and J by 5 bases, 10 bases remained unmatched. This CDR3 comprises 15 residues. From germline, CDR1 is MDHEN and CDR2 SYDVKM. The CDR3 here is CASSRSGRLGDTQYF. The CDR3 coding sequence is TGTGCCAGCAGCCGAAGCGGGAGATTGGGAGATACGCAGTATTTT.

In this sample, this clonotype turned up a few times. The chain joins TRBV3-1 to TRBJ1-1; D is unclear. V gave up 4 bases and J gave up 1 base, with 10 bases separating them. This CDR3 region has 14 residues. CDR1 is LGHDT and CDR2 is YNNKEL in the germline V gene (reference sequence). The CDR3 here is CASSRALKNTEAFF. The CDR3, as DNA: TGTGCCAGCAGCCGCGCGCTAAAGAACACTGAAGCTTTCTTT.

This sequence joins TRBV3-1 and TRBJ2-1; D is perhaps TRBD1 (6 bases). The V and J ends lost 2 bases and 10 bases respectively, with 12 bases between them. This CDR3 spans 13 amino acids. Germline loops: CDR1 LGHDT, CDR2 YNNKEL (reference sequence). In DNA, the CDR3 is TGTGCCAGCAGCCAAAAGGGGGTAGGAGAGCAGTTCTTC. It encodes CASSQKGVGEQFF.

The chain recombines TRBV20-1 with TRBJ1-1, with D tentatively TRBD1 (6 bases). Germline V CDR1 and CDR2: DFQATT, SNEGSKA (reference sequence). With 2 bases removed from V and 6 bases from J, the gap between germline ends came to 13 bases. The CDR3 totals 13 residues. Here the CDR3 reads CSARTYREAEAFF. CDR3 coding DNA: TGCAGTGCTAGAACATACAGGGAGGCTGAAGCTTTCTTT.

The V gene is TRBV12-3 or TRBV12-4, the J gene TRBJ2-3, with D maybe TRBD1 (6 bases). CDR3 size: 15 residues. Trimming shortened V by 4 bases and J by 0 bases, and 11 bases separated the two germline ends. The CDR3 region has the DNA TGTGCCAGCAGTTACAGGCAGGGGAGCACAGATACGCAGTATTTT. This gives the protein CASSYRQGSTDTQYF.

This clonotype has only a few counts. This CDR3 reads CASSLGPGLNTDTQYF. CDR3 bases: TGTGCCAGCAGCTTAGGCCCGGGACTAAACACAGATACGCAGTATTTT. The chain has TRBV7-2 and TRBJ2-3; the match to TRBD2 covers 7 bases. V was pared by 1 base and J by 2 bases, with 6 bases of the junction left unmatched. This CDR3 spans 16 amino acids. Germline V gene sequence: CDR1 SGHTA, CDR2 FQGNSA.

The chain carries TRBV7-2 and TRBJ2-7; weak D call: TRBD2 (6 bases). The CDR3 length is 14 residues. Trimming cost V 3 bases and J 6 bases, with 15 bases left between them. Germline-derived CDR1 and CDR2 are SGHTA and FQGNSA. In DNA form, the CDR3 reads TGTGCCAGCAGCTTCTGGGCTAGCGTAGGCGAGCAGTACTTC. It encodes CASSFWASVGEQYF.